This T cell receptor beta chain was retrieved from a study of technical replicates of blood from a handful of donors. Generated by immunoSEQ multiplex PCR, the TCRdb table keeps only in-frame clones and is missing some. The data show about 14,000 clones, roughly four fifths seen once. Germline V gives CDR1 MNHEY, CDR2 SVGAGI. The V gene lost 0 bases and the J gene lost 2 bases, with 12 bases spanning the gap. The CDR3 is 16 residues long. The chain carries TRBV6-5 and TRBJ2-3; D may be TRBD2 (5 bases). This clonotype was obtained from a human donor in good health. The sequenced sample was PBMCs. CDR3 in amino acids: CASSYSPYGVTDTQYF. The CDR3 DNA reads as TGTGCCAGCAGTTACTCTCCCTACGGGGTCACAGATACGCAGTATTTT.